This T cell receptor beta chain comes out of a study of post-analysis software for immune sequencing data. The length of the CDR3 is 13 residues. Per the germline V gene, CDR1 is LNHNV and CDR2 is YYDKDF (reference sequence). V lost 0 bases and J 6 bases, leaving 6 bases between the germline ends. This clonotype was seen a handful of times. No antigen is known for it. General study results and limits: Five TRBV segments, TRBV5-6, TRBV5-1 and TRBV20-1 among them, were found more frequent in patients than controls.

Prepared libraries of TCR beta cDNA carried unique molecular identifiers. TCRdb reprocessed the PCR reads via MiXCR and lists one record per CDR3 protein. Among approximately 730,000 distinct CDR3 sequences listed, around 42% were seen once. This sequence was found in a girl aged 5-17 years with multiple sclerosis. Sample: blood. The rearrangement links TRBV15 to TRBJ2-1; D possibly corresponds to TRBD1 (6 bases). The CDR3 sequence is CATSRDRGNEQFF. CDR3 DNA sequence: TGTGCCACCAGCAGAGACAGGGGCAATGAGCAGTTCTTC.